This passage covers 21 T cell receptor beta chains from one sample sequenced in a study of blood T cells in healthy people across ages. Through a sample-barcoded 5' primer and a J-beta primer mix, a second PCR was run for roughly 7 to 12 cycles. Using its own MiXCR run on the 5' RACE reads, TCRdb lists one record per CDR3 protein. The data contain 540,000 or so distinct CDR3 sequences, 20% to 30% of them singletons. These same records also appear under a second study, on T cells of mothers and their children.

The sample comprised blood. These receptors were collected from a boy between 10 and 17 years old in good health.

This clonotype was seen a few times. V and J are TRBV28 and TRBJ2-2; TRBD2 aligns across 8 bases. This CDR3 has 17 amino acids. V lost 3 bases to trimming and J lost 5 bases; unmatched junction nucleotides: 11. CDR1 and CDR2 (germline): MDHEN, SYDVKM. The CDR3 loop is CASSLSPSGRGTGELFF. CDR3 sequence (DNA): TGTGCCAGCAGTTTGTCCCCCAGCGGGAGAGGGACCGGGGAGCTGTTTTTT.

This clonotype was seen a few times. The V call is TRBV20-1, the J call TRBJ1-5, with unresolved D. The CDR3 contains 13 residues. V dropped 3 bases and J dropped 5 bases, with 11 bases sitting between them. The germline V gene encodes CDR1 DFQATT and CDR2 SNEGSKA (reference sequence). The CDR3 DNA sequence: TGCAGTGCTAGTGCCGACCACTATCAGCCCCAGCATTTT. Encoded protein: CSASADHYQPQHF.

The CDR3 loop is CASSHETNGYEQYF. CDR3 nucleotides: TGCGCCAGCAGCCACGAAACGAACGGTTACGAGCAGTACTTC. This chain links TRBV4-1 with TRBJ2-7; D gene unclear. Germline-derived CDR1 and CDR2 are MGHRA and YSYEKL. This CDR3 has 14 amino acids. The V gene lost 3 bases and the J gene lost 4 bases, with 13 bases spanning the gap.

This clonotype was counted ten times or more. The chain couples TRBV5-1 to TRBJ2-7, with 12 bases fitting TRBD2. The germline V gene has CDR1 SGHRS and CDR2 YFSETQ. The CDR3 spans 14 residues. J was trimmed by 2 bases and V by 5 bases; bases with no gene match: 2. Here the CDR3 reads CASRTSGGPYEQYF. The CDR3 region has the DNA TGCGCCAGCAGAACTAGCGGGGGGCCCTACGAGCAGTACTTC.

This clonotype was detected many times. The rearrangement links TRBV28 to TRBJ2-4; 8 bases align to TRBD2. The V gene end was trimmed by 5 bases and the J gene end by 1 base; junction bases not matched to a gene: 7. The CDR3 runs 16 residues. Germline V gives CDR1 MDHEN, CDR2 SYDVKM. Here the CDR3 reads CASSSGLAGAKNIQYF. CDR3 nucleotides: TGTGCCAGCAGTAGTGGACTAGCAGGTGCCAAAAACATTCAGTACTTC.

V gene TRBV7-6 combines with J gene TRBJ2-1; D is undetermined. The V gene lost 2 bases and the J gene lost 5 bases, with 7 bases spanning the gap. Looked up from germline, CDR1 is SGHVS and CDR2 is FNYEAQ. The CDR3 is 13 amino acids. The DNA of the CDR3 is TGTGCCAGCAGCTTAACAAGGAACAATGAGCAGTTCTTC. It yields the protein CASSLTRNNEQFF.

This clonotype was observed at least ten times. The gene calls are TRBV28 and TRBJ1-1, with D uncertain. CDR1 is MDHEN and CDR2 is SYDVKM in the germline V gene. Trimming removed 3 bases at V and 4 bases at J, with 21 bases between. This CDR3 is 17 amino acids long. CDR3 in amino acids: CASSFMSFNVLGTEAFF. CDR3 nucleotide sequence: TGTGCCAGCAGTTTCATGTCGTTTAATGTCCTTGGCACTGAAGCTTTCTTT. Drawing the rest from reference TRBV28 and TRBJ1-1, the complete variable domain is DVKVTQSSRYLVKRTGEKVFLECVQDMDHENMFWYRQDPGLGLRLIYFSYDVKMKEKGDIPEGYSVSREKKERFSLILESASTNQTSMYLCASSFMSFNVLGTEAFFGQGTRLTVV.

This clonotype was detected a few times. V and J are TRBV28 and TRBJ1-6, with 9 bases that match TRBD1. CDR3 size: 15 residues. From germline, CDR1 is MDHEN and CDR2 SYDVKM. With 5 bases clipped from V and 7 bases from J, the junction kept 6 bases outside the gene matches. CDR3 DNA sequence: TGTGCCAGCAGTGAACGGACAGGGGTAAATTCACCCCTCCACTTT. It specifies CASSERTGVNSPLHF.

This clonotype has a handful of counts. This chain links TRBV5-1 with TRBJ2-2; 8 bases are a match to TRBD2. CDR1 and CDR2 (germline): SGHRS, YFSETQ. The CDR3 is 15 amino acids. After removal of 4 bases from V and 2 bases from J, the junction contained 4 bases not matched to a gene. In DNA form, the CDR3 reads TGCGCCAGCAGCATAACTAGCGGAAACACCGGGGAGCTGTTTTTT. The encoded protein is CASSITSGNTGELFF.

This clonotype was observed a few times. This chain links TRBV12-3 or TRBV12-4 with TRBJ1-4; D call uncertain. V was cut by 7 bases and J by 7 bases, with 19 bases left in between. This CDR3 region has 15 residues. The DNA for the CDR3 is TGTGCCAGCACCGCTTTGGGCGGCGTTACTGAAAAACTGTTTTTT. It encodes CASTALGGVTEKLFF.

This clonotype was detected a few times. The V gene is TRBV9, the J gene TRBJ1-2; D unresolved. The CDR3 length is 14 residues. CDR1 is SGDLS and CDR2 is YYNGEE in the germline V gene. The V gene lost 0 bases and the J gene lost 4 bases, with 10 bases spanning the gap. This chain's CDR3 is CASSVDRAPYGYTF. The CDR3 DNA is TGTGCCAGCAGCGTAGATCGGGCCCCCTATGGCTACACCTTC.

The rearrangement links TRBV7-2 to TRBJ1-1, with 7 bases matching TRBD1. Germline CDR1 SGHTA, CDR2 FQGNSA. The V segment lost 5 bases and the J segment 5 bases; nucleotides outside the gene matches: 11. This CDR3 is 15 amino acids long. The chain's CDR3 is CASSPFDREGTEAFF. The DNA for the CDR3 is TGTGCCAGCAGCCCTTTCGACAGGGAGGGGACTGAAGCTTTCTTT. Full variable domain (rest looked up from reference TRBV7-2 and TRBJ1-1): GAGVSQSPSNKVTEKGKDVELRCDPISGHTALYWYRQSLGQGLEFLIYFQGNSAPDKSGLPSDRFSAERTGGSVSTLTIQRTQQEDSAVYLCASSPFDREGTEAFFGQGTRLTVV.

The CDR3 region is CASGARGSSYNEQFF. In DNA, the CDR3 is TGTGCCAGCGGAGCCCGCGGGAGCTCCTACAATGAGCAGTTCTTC. The V gene is TRBV3-1, the J gene TRBJ2-1; 7 nucleotides agree with TRBD2. The CDR3 covers 15 residues. Germline V gene data show CDR1 as LGHDT and CDR2 as YNNKEL (reference sequence). Germline trimming cut 8 bases from V and 0 bases from J; bases unmatched to any gene: 7.

This clonotype occurred many times. The V gene is TRBV15, the J gene TRBJ2-3, with 9 bases fitting TRBD2. The germline gives CDR1 LNHNV, CDR2 YYDKDF (reference sequence). The ends lost 3 bases at V and 4 bases at J; junction bases unmatched: 8. This CDR3 contains 16 residues. The CDR3 coding sequence is TGTGCCACCAGCAGGACTAGCGGACAAGGGGCAGATACGCAGTATTTT. Translation: CATSRTSGQGADTQYF.

A few counts support this clonotype. The gene calls are TRBV12-3 or TRBV12-4 and TRBJ2-1; TRBD2 might be the D (6 bases). The CDR3 runs to 15 residues. V lost 6 bases, J lost 3 bases, and 15 bases lay in between. CDR3 protein: CASSPGLLVYNEQFF. The CDR3 DNA reads as TGTGCCAGCAGCCCAGGACTACTAGTCTACAATGAGCAGTTCTTC.

This clonotype was counted a single time. This chain links TRBV6-2 or TRBV6-3 with TRBJ2-7; D is undetermined. Per germline, CDR1 MNHEY and CDR2 SVGEGT. The length of the CDR3 is 16 residues. The V end was cut by 8 bases, the J end by 0 bases, with 20 bases between. As DNA, the CDR3 is TGTGCCAGCCATCCCCAATTTAGGATCCGCTCCTACGAGCAGTACTTC. Amino acid sequence: CASHPQFRIRSYEQYF.

This chain joins TRBV25-1 and TRBJ2-7; D assignment may be TRBD1 or TRBD2 (6 bases each). Germline V gives CDR1 MGHDK, CDR2 SYGVNS. V was shortened by 4 bases and J by 2 bases, with 12 bases between the two germline ends. The CDR3 is 14 amino acids. For the CDR3, the DNA is TGTGCCAGCAGTGTGGGGGGCCCCACCTACGAGCAGTACTTC. Amino acids: CASSVGGPTYEQYF.

This clonotype was counted only a few times. V usage is TRBV7-9 and J usage is TRBJ2-1; TRBD2 matches 11 bases. The V and J ends lost 5 bases and 2 bases, in that order; junction bases with no gene match: 5. This CDR3 contains 16 residues. The V gene's germline CDR1 is SEHNR and CDR2 FQNEAQ (reference sequence). The CDR3 here is CASSAGTSGPYNEQFF. The CDR3 DNA sequence: TGTGCCAGCAGCGCCGGGACTAGCGGCCCCTACAATGAGCAGTTCTTC.

V is TRBV10-3 and J is TRBJ2-1, with a possible D match to TRBD2 (7 bases). Trimming took off 2 bases at V and 8 bases at J, with 19 bases between the two ends. In germline, CDR1 is ENHRY, CDR2 SYGVKD. The CDR3 contains 16 residues. CDR3 bases: TGTGCCATCAGTGAGGTCCGGACTAGAGAGGGGGATGAGCAGTTCTTC. Translating it yields CAISEVRTREGDEQFF.

The chain links TRBV5-1 to TRBJ2-4, with a weak D call TRBD1 (5 bases). Trimming stripped 0 bases from V and 0 bases from J, with 7 bases between. The CDR3 sequence is 15 residues long. Germline assignment: CDR1 SGHRS and CDR2 YFSETQ. The CDR3 reads CASSLVQGAKNIQYF. As DNA, the CDR3 is TGCGCCAGCAGCTTGGTTCAGGGAGCCAAAAACATTCAGTACTTC.

This clonotype was found a few times. This sequence joins TRBV6-2 or TRBV6-3 and TRBJ2-1, with D hard to call. Germline CDR1 MNHEY, CDR2 SVGEGT. CDR3 length equals 16 residues. V gave up 1 base and J gave up 2 bases, with 12 bases separating them. The CDR3 region is CASSYLNAHTYNEQFF. The CDR3 DNA reads TGTGCCAGCAGTTACTTGAACGCCCACACCTACAATGAGCAGTTCTTC.